Reported below is one T cell receptor beta chain. Authors' analysis steps: Estimation of nucleated cell counts was performed using reference gene primer amplification. The table came from immunoSEQ multiplex PCR; TCRdb's copy has only in-frame clones and leaves some out. The V and J calls and clone size are taken from that table; D and trimming were inferred from the DNA. Seen here are roughly 130,000 clones, around 79% observed once, and the top ten hold around 3.3%. This entry comes from a study of blood T cell repertoires in COVID-19. At the level of the study: Spain, Italy and the United States supplied samples that represented acute and convalescent COVID-19. PBMCs, B-cell-depleted T cells, or T cells were the source of the cDNA or gDNA that made up the material.

Germline V gene sequence: CDR1 MNHEY, CDR2 SVGAGI. Losses at the gene ends were 5 bases for V and 2 bases for J; bases not matched to a gene: 5. The CDR3 is 15 amino acids. The V and J genes are TRBV6-5 and TRBJ2-1; 8 bases align to TRBD2. Specimen: peripheral blood. The source of this sequence is a man aged 60 to 69 with acute or convalescent COVID-19. CDR3 residues: CASSPRTSPYNEQFF. CDR3 nucleotides: TGTGCCAGCAGTCCCAGGACTAGCCCCTACAATGAGCAGTTCTTC.